This is a list of T cell receptor beta chains from one sample in a study of cytomegalovirus exposure and HLA in healthy donors. TCRdb's table, derived via immunoSEQ multiplex PCR, lists solely in-frame clones and lacks some. The sample carries 110,000 or so clones, 70% to 80% recorded once. Sequencing input: PBMCs. These receptors were taken from a human donor in good health. CDR3s include the opening cysteine and the closing phenylalanine or tryptophan. A D gene is named only where the DNA matches it firmly. Clone size appears in some rows only: once, few, many, or a class for an expanded clone.

v_call: TRBV9; clone_size: NA; d_call: NA; j_call: TRBJ2-6; cdr3_aa: CASSVVSGSGANVLTF; cdr3_nt: TGTGCCAGCAGCGTAGTGTCGGGGTCCGGGGCCAACGTCCTGACTTTC
v_call: TRBV5-1; clone_size: NA; d_call: NA; j_call: TRBJ1-1; cdr3_aa: CASSLVGGEAFF; cdr3_nt: TGCGCCAGCAGCTTGGTAGGGGGAGAAGCTTTCTTT
v_call: TRBV5-1; clone_size: NA; d_call: TRBD1; j_call: TRBJ1-3; cdr3_aa: CASSPMTGGSVGNTIYF; cdr3_nt: TGCGCCAGCAGCCCGATGACAGGGGGAAGTGTAGGAAACACCATATATTTT
v_call: TRBV15; clone_size: NA; d_call: NA; j_call: TRBJ2-5; cdr3_aa: CATSARTDGETQYF; cdr3_nt: TGTGCCACCAGCGCAAGGACAGACGGAGAGACCCAGTACTTC
v_call: TRBV4-2; clone_size: NA; d_call: NA; j_call: TRBJ2-3; cdr3_aa: CASSQGAGGTDTQYF; cdr3_nt: TGTGCCAGCAGCCAAGGGGCAGGGGGGACAGATACGCAGTATTTT
v_call: TRBV11-2; clone_size: NA; d_call: TRBD1; j_call: TRBJ2-1; cdr3_aa: CASRPSDRGFRNEQFF; cdr3_nt: TGTGCCAGCAGACCCTCCGACAGGGGGTTTAGAAATGAGCAGTTCTTC
v_call: TRBV18; clone_size: NA; d_call: NA; j_call: TRBJ2-5; cdr3_aa: CASSPGLQETQYF; cdr3_nt: TGTGCCAGCTCACCGGGACTCCAAGAGACCCAGTACTTC
v_call: TRBV19; clone_size: NA; d_call: NA; j_call: TRBJ2-3; cdr3_aa: CASSLKYTDTQYF; cdr3_nt: TGTGCCAGTAGTCTAAAATACACAGATACGCAGTATTTT
v_call: TRBV29-1; clone_size: NA; d_call: TRBD2; j_call: TRBJ2-7; cdr3_aa: CSVGSGERDYEQYF; cdr3_nt: TGCAGCGTTGGGAGCGGGGAGCGGGACTACGAGCAGTACTTC
v_call: TRBV6-6; clone_size: few; d_call: NA; j_call: TRBJ1-2; cdr3_aa: CASSEDTRYGYTF; cdr3_nt: TGTGCCAGCAGCGAGGACACAAGATATGGCTACACCTTC
v_call: TRBV6-5; clone_size: NA; d_call: NA; j_call: TRBJ2-7; cdr3_aa: CASSYSRDTSYEQYF; cdr3_nt: TGTGCCAGCAGTTACTCACGGGACACATCCTACGAGCAGTACTTC
v_call: TRBV18; clone_size: NA; d_call: TRBD1; j_call: TRBJ1-2; cdr3_aa: CASSPGQGAGGYTF; cdr3_nt: TGTGCCAGCTCACCCGGACAGGGGGCGGGTGGCTACACCTTC
v_call: TRBV7-9; clone_size: NA; d_call: TRBD2; j_call: TRBJ2-1; cdr3_aa: CASSLVATSEFF; cdr3_nt: TGTGCCAGCAGCTTAGTTGCAACTAGCGAATTCTTC
v_call: TRBV29-1; clone_size: NA; d_call: TRBD1; j_call: TRBJ2-5; cdr3_aa: CSVRTGAETQYF; cdr3_nt: TGCAGCGTTCGGACAGGGGCAGAGACCCAGTACTTC